This T cell receptor (beta chain) was captured in a study of T cell responses to AZD1222 COVID-19 vaccine. Points from the study as a whole: Among those given AZD1222, only six were seropositive at baseline.

As regards this clone: Its antigen is undetermined.

Profiling relied on immunoSEQ multiplex PCR, and the TCRdb table lists in-frame clones only, not all of them. Among over 70,000 clones, roughly nine tenths were seen once, and the ten largest hold under 5.5%. CDR3 length equals 14 residues. The V gene's germline CDR1 is SGHNT and CDR2 YYREEE (reference sequence). Trimming cost V 4 bases and J 4 bases; bases outside gene matches: 3. Second doses were pooled across both intervals (about 4 or about 12 weeks). V is TRBV5-4 and J is TRBJ1-2, with TRBD1 identical over 11 bases. This receptor was taken from an adult who received the AZD1222 COVID-19 vaccine. This specimen consisted of peripheral blood, obtained 28 days after the second AZD1222 dose. CDR3 loop: CASSPGQGAYGYTF. The CDR3 DNA reads as TGTGCCAGCAGCCCCGGACAGGGGGCCTATGGCTACACCTTC. Based on the CDR3 plus reference TRBV5-4 and TRBJ1-2, the full variable domain is ETGVTQSPTHLIKTRGQQVTLRCSSQSGHNTVSWYQQALGQGPQFIFQYYREEENGRGNFPPRFSGLQFPNYSSELNVNALELDDSALYLCASSPGQGAYGYTFGSGTRLTVV.